Following are 21 T cell receptor beta chains from one sample sequenced in a study of cytomegalovirus exposure and HLA in healthy donors. Only in-frame clones appear in the TCRdb table, and some are missing; sequencing was by immunoSEQ multiplex PCR. This table has 250,000 to 300,000 clones, 65% to 90% appearing once. Sequenced sample: PBMCs. Source of these receptors: a woman between 18 and 29 years old in good health and CMV-seronegative.

The chain joins TRBV25-1 to TRBJ2-7; TRBD2 matches 9 bases. The CDR3 loop spans 15 amino acids. After removal of 3 bases from V and 4 bases from J, the junction contained 7 bases not matched to a gene. Germline lookup yields CDR1 MGHDK and CDR2 SYGVNS. The CDR3 here is CASSDGGGARYEQYF. The CDR3 DNA sequence: TGTGCCAGCAGTGACGGCGGGGGGGCCCGGTACGAGCAGTACTTC.

This chain connects TRBV5-6 to TRBJ2-7, with 7 nucleotides matching TRBD1. The CDR3 loop spans 15 amino acids. V lost 4 bases and J lost 2; bases outside the gene matches: 9. Germline lookup yields CDR1 SGHDT and CDR2 YYEEEE. The CDR3 region is CASSPYDREPYEQYF. The CDR3 DNA reads TGTGCCAGCAGCCCATATGACAGGGAGCCCTACGAGCAGTACTTC. The whole variable domain, filled in from reference TRBV5-6 and TRBJ2-7, reads DAGVTQSPTHLIKTRGQQVTLRCSPKSGHDTVSWYQQALGQGPQFIFQYYEEEERQRGNFPDRFSGHQFPNYSSELNVNALLLGDSALYLCASSPYDREPYEQYFGPGTRLTVT.

The V and J genes are TRBV19 and TRBJ2-1, with 7 nucleotides matching TRBD2. This CDR3 has 13 amino acids. CDR1 LNHDA and CDR2 SQIVND come from the germline V gene (reference sequence). The CDR3 DNA is TGTGGGACGGCGGGAGAACGTTACAATGAGCAGTTCTTC. Translating gives CGTAGERYNEQFF.

V gene TRBV4-1 combines with J gene TRBJ1-2; D uncertain. V lost 1 base and J 4 bases, leaving 19 bases between the germline ends. The CDR3 consists of 17 residues. Germline CDR1 is MGHRA and CDR2 is YSYEKL. The CDR3 coding sequence is TGCGCCAGCAGCCAAGTGCGTGGCGGAAAGAGAGGCTATGGCTACACCTTC. Translating gives CASSQVRGGKRGYGYTF.

The chain couples TRBV7-7 to TRBJ2-3; TRBD2 agrees at 14 bases. V gave up 1 base and J gave up 3 bases; unmatched junction bases: 9. The V gene's germline CDR1 is SSHAT and CDR2 FNYEAQ (reference sequence). The CDR3 runs 19 residues. The CDR3 loop is CASSLETTSGRVVTDTQYF. CDR3 bases: TGTGCCAGCAGCTTAGAGACGACTAGCGGGAGGGTCGTGACAGATACGCAGTATTTT.

The chain's CDR3 is CASSLWTARDTQYF. The CDR3 nucleotides read TGTGCCAGCAGTTTATGGACAGCACGCGATACGCAGTATTTT. The chain is built from TRBV27 and TRBJ2-3, with D possibly being TRBD1 (6 bases). The V gene lost 1 base and the J gene lost 6 bases, with 11 bases spanning the gap. The CDR3 spans 14 residues. Germline CDR1 MNHEY, CDR2 SMNVEV (reference sequence).

The CDR3 bases are TGCGCCAGCAGCTTGTTAGCGGGAATCCAAGAGACCCAGTACTTC. It is translated as CASSLLAGIQETQYF. The chain recombines TRBV5-1 with TRBJ2-5, with 8 bases identical to TRBD2. The germline gives CDR1 SGHRS, CDR2 YFSETQ. This CDR3 comprises 15 residues. V dropped 1 base and J dropped 1; count of bases not matched to a gene: 3.

The genes are TRBV6-1 and TRBJ2-7; no clear D gene. The V gene lost 4 bases and the J gene lost 2 bases, with 3 bases spanning the gap. This CDR3 spans 11 amino acids. Germline lookup yields CDR1 MNHNS and CDR2 SASEGT. CDR3 DNA: TGTGCCAGCAGTGCTCCCTACGAGCAGTACTTC. It translates to CASSAPYEQYF.

The rearrangement uses TRBV10-3 and TRBJ2-5, with 7 bases that match TRBD2. Trimming cost V 0 bases and J 4 bases; bases outside gene matches: 2. Looked up from germline, CDR1 is ENHRY and CDR2 is SYGVKD. The CDR3 extends over 14 amino acids. The DNA of the CDR3 is TGTGCCATCAGTGAGTCGACGGGGGGAGAGACCCAGTACTTC. It yields the protein CAISESTGGETQYF.

The chain links TRBV29-1 to TRBJ2-5, with 9 bases fitting TRBD1. Trimming cost V 7 bases and J 10 bases; bases outside gene matches: 7. Germline-derived CDR1 and CDR2 are SQVTM and ANQGSEA. CDR3 length equals 11 residues. CDR3 protein: CSAGDRVGQYF. The CDR3 coding sequence is TGCAGCGCCGGGGACAGGGTGGGCCAGTACTTC.

This clone has just a few counts. The chain has TRBV6-4 and TRBJ2-3; the match to TRBD2 covers 11 bases. Germline trimming cut 0 bases from V and 2 bases from J; bases unmatched to any gene: 1. This CDR3 has 16 amino acids. Looked up from germline, CDR1 is MRHNA and CDR2 is SNTAGT. The CDR3: CASSDSSGGATDTQYF. In nucleotides, the CDR3 is TGTGCCAGCAGTGACTCTAGCGGGGGGGCCACAGATACGCAGTATTTT.

The chain combines TRBV27 with TRBJ2-7; TRBD1 might be the D (5 bases). This CDR3 has 13 amino acids. The germline CDR1 and CDR2 sequences are MNHEY and SMNVEV (reference sequence). Trimming shortened V by 0 bases and J by 4 bases, and 7 bases separated the two germline ends. Here the CDR3 DNA reads TGTGCCAGCAGTTTATCAGACAGTTACGAGCAGTACTTC. As protein: CASSLSDSYEQYF.

V usage is TRBV7-9 and J usage is TRBJ1-4; 7 bases are a match to TRBD1. There are 16 residues in the CDR3. CDR1 and CDR2 from the germline V gene are SEHNR and FQNEAQ (reference sequence). Trimming took 4 bases from V and 7 from J; bases not matched to a gene: 12. This CDR3 reads CASSSPGQRPPEKLFF. The CDR3 bases are TGTGCCAGCAGCTCACCGGGACAGCGACCCCCTGAAAAACTGTTTTTT.

The chain uses TRBV13 and TRBJ2-4; 14 nucleotides align to TRBD2. Trimming at V came to 5 bases and at J to 6 bases, leaving 18 bases not matched to a gene. Germline V gene sequence: CDR1 PRHDT, CDR2 FYEKMQ (reference sequence). The CDR3 has 20 amino acids. The CDR3 region has the DNA TGTGCCAGCAGCCCCACCGGGACTAGCGGGAGCCCCGGGCGTATAAACATTCAGTACTTC. Translating gives CASSPTGTSGSPGRINIQYF. Looking up the rest from reference TRBV13 and TRBJ2-4 gives the full variable domain: AAGVIQSPRHLIKEKRETATLKCYPIPRHDTVYWYQQGPGQDPQFLISFYEKMQSDKGSIPDRFSAQQFSDYHSELNMSSLELGDSALYFCASSPTGTSGSPGRINIQYFGAGTRLSVL.

The J gene is TRBJ2-3, the V gene TRBV7-2; D is unresolved. There are 12 residues in the CDR3. Germline V lookup: CDR1 SGHTA, CDR2 FQGNSA. Between the trimmed V and J ends, which lost 5 bases and 8 bases, there was a span of 11 bases. The CDR3 DNA sequence: TGTGCCAGCAGCCTCAAGTCGGGTACGCAGTATTTT. Its translation: CASSLKSGTQYF.

The chain uses TRBV5-1 and TRBJ2-1, with 8 bases that match TRBD1. V dropped 5 bases and J dropped 3; count of bases not matched to a gene: 7. Germline V gene lookup returns CDR1 SGHRS and CDR2 YFSETQ. The CDR3 has 15 residues. This CDR3 is CASREWTGNYNEQFF. CDR3 bases: TGCGCCAGCAGGGAATGGACAGGGAACTACAATGAGCAGTTCTTC.

V is TRBV5-1 and J is TRBJ1-4; 10 bases match TRBD1. The CDR3 extends over 16 amino acids. V was clipped by 4 bases and J by 7 bases; unmatched bases: 10. Germline V lookup: CDR1 SGHRS, CDR2 YFSETQ. In DNA form, the CDR3 reads TGCGCCAGCAGCCCGGACAGGGGGGCGTCTATTGAAAAACTGTTTTTT. It specifies CASSPDRGASIEKLFF.

This clone has more than one count but fewer than ten. The chain has TRBV7-6 and TRBJ2-7; D is possibly TRBD1 (5 bases). V gave up 5 bases and J gave up 0 bases, with 20 bases separating them. Looked up from germline, CDR1 is SGHVS and CDR2 is FNYEAQ. The CDR3 runs to 17 residues. This CDR3 is CASSASGVGASSYEQYF. In nucleotides, the CDR3 is TGTGCCAGCAGCGCCAGTGGGGTAGGGGCTAGCTCCTACGAGCAGTACTTC.

V gene TRBV5-1 combines with J gene TRBJ1-2, with D possibly matching TRBD1 (5 bases). The V end lost 0 bases, the J end lost 4 bases, and 10 bases lay between the germline ends. Per the germline V gene, CDR1 is SGHRS and CDR2 is YFSETQ. The CDR3 is 14 residues long. The CDR3 nucleotides read TGCGCCAGCAGCTTGGCACAGGCAGGCTATGGCTACACCTTC. Its translation is CASSLAQAGYGYTF.

A few counts support this clone. This chain connects TRBV5-1 to TRBJ2-5; 7 bases fit TRBD1. The CDR3 runs 14 residues. The junction had 6 bases not matched to a gene; V was cut back by 4 bases and J by 3 bases. Germline loops: CDR1 SGHRS, CDR2 YFSETQ. This CDR3 is CASSPRQGEETQYF. The CDR3 region has the DNA TGCGCCAGCAGCCCCCGGCAGGGGGAAGAGACCCAGTACTTC.

This rearrangement joins TRBV5-6 to TRBJ2-7, with TRBD2 matching 7 bases. The junction had 10 bases not matched to a gene; V was cut back by 0 bases and J by 4 bases. CDR1 is SGHDT, CDR2 YYEEEE, per germline. The CDR3 is made up of 16 amino acids. DNA for the CDR3: TGTGCCAGCAGCTTGGGTGGGAGGGCCTCCTTTTACGAGCAGTACTTC. Its translation is CASSLGGRASFYEQYF.